This T cell receptor (beta chain) originates from a study of blood T cell dynamics during melanoma immunotherapy. Findings and limits, study-wide: Clones driving repertoire changes may be melanoma-specific or general immune activation.

Regarding time point: week 3, after first cycle of checkpoint inhibitor. Trimming removed 6 bases from V and 8 bases from J; junction bases left unmatched: 15. The CDR3 length is 16 residues. The germline V gene encodes CDR1 SNHLY and CDR2 FYNNEI. Sequenced by immunoSEQ multiplex PCR; TCRdb stores in-frame clones only, minus some. The sample shows about 16,000 clones, roughly 87% of them seen only once. For this clone: Its antigen remains unknown.

The sequences come from blood, collected from a patient treated with checkpoint blockade. The chain links TRBV2 to TRBJ1-2; 10 bases agree with TRBD1. The TCR comes from a human donor with melanoma. CDR3 sequence reads: CASRRDRGNLGGGYTF. The DNA for the CDR3 is TGTGCCAGCAGGCGGGACAGGGGCAATCTAGGGGGCGGCTACACCTTC. The full variable domain, completed using reference TRBV2 and TRBJ1-2, is EPEVTQTPSHQVTQMGQEVILRCVPISNHLYFYWYRQILGQKVEFLVSFYNNEISEKSEIFDDQFSVERPDGSNFTLKIRSTKLEDSAMYFCASRRDRGNLGGGYTFGSGTRLTVV.